Shown below are 24 T cell receptor beta chains from a single sample sequenced in a study of blood T cell repertoires in COVID-19. Sequencing used immunoSEQ multiplex PCR; TCRdb keeps in-frame clones, though not all of them. This sample has 56,000 or so clones, with just under 90% found just once. What was sequenced was peripheral blood. Every receptor here comes from a man between 45 and 60 years old with acute or convalescent COVID-19.

V is TRBV15 and J is TRBJ2-5; D is possibly TRBD2 (7 bases). CDR1 and CDR2 from the germline V gene are LNHNV and YYDKDF (reference sequence). This CDR3 has 15 residues. With 0 bases removed from V and 5 bases from J, the gap between germline ends came to 13 bases. The CDR3 nucleotides read TGTGCCACCAGCAGAGATAGGGGGGGCCGTGAGACCCAGTACTTC. Translation: CATSRDRGGRETQYF.

The rearrangement joins TRBV10-2 to TRBJ2-2; D remains ambiguous. The germline CDR1 and CDR2 sequences are WSHSY and SAAADI. V shed 9 bases and J shed 1 base, with 9 bases lying between them. The CDR3 runs to 13 residues. The CDR3 protein is CASGGRNTGELFF. The CDR3, as DNA: TGCGCCAGTGGCGGCAGGAACACCGGGGAGCTGTTTTTT.

J is TRBJ1-1 and V is TRBV30; D not certain. V lost 4 bases, J lost 2 bases, and 11 bases lay in between. The CDR3 runs to 13 residues. Germline V gene lookup returns CDR1 GTSNPN and CDR2 SVGIG (reference sequence). CDR3 residues: CAWMEQPNTEAFF. The CDR3 DNA reads TGTGCCTGGATGGAACAGCCCAACACTGAAGCTTTCTTT.

The rearrangement links TRBV19 to TRBJ2-3; perhaps TRBD1 as D (5 bases). The CDR3 length is 16 residues. V was pared by 2 bases and J by 2 bases, with 14 bases between. From germline, CDR1 is LNHDA and CDR2 SQIVND (reference sequence). CDR3 bases: TGTGCCAGTAGTATACAAGGGGTAGCCCCCACAGATACGCAGTATTTT. This codes for CASSIQGVAPTDTQYF.

With regard to this clone: Other DNA sequences from this sample encode an identical CDR3 as well. The V and J genes are TRBV18 and TRBJ2-7; D gene ambiguous. The CDR3 contains 13 residues. Trimming removed 2 bases from V and 0 bases from J, with 5 bases in between. The germline gives CDR1 KGHSH, CDR2 LQKENI. This chain's CDR3 is CASSPGSSYEQYF. In DNA form, the CDR3 reads TGTGCCAGCTCACCAGGCAGCTCCTACGAGCAGTACTTC.

The chain is built from TRBV11-2 and TRBJ2-1; 8 bases match TRBD2. CDR1 and CDR2 from the germline V gene are SGHAT and FQNNGV. V dropped 2 bases and J dropped 4; count of bases not matched to a gene: 7. The CDR3 consists of 16 residues. The CDR3 DNA sequence: TGTGCCAGCAGCTTACTAGCGGGCCAGGCATACAATGAGCAGTTCTTC. It is translated as CASSLLAGQAYNEQFF.

This clone turned up a few times. The chain combines TRBV27 with TRBJ1-2; D perhaps matches TRBD1 (5 bases). The CDR3 has 13 amino acids. V shed 5 bases and J shed 4 bases, with 11 bases lying between them. Germline loops: CDR1 MNHEY, CDR2 SMNVEV (reference sequence). CDR3 nucleotides: TGTGCCAGCAGTGAGGAGGGGAGCTATGGCTACACCTTC. Protein sequence: CASSEEGSYGYTF.

This clone has only one observation. In nucleotides, the CDR3 is TGTGCCAGCGAGACAGGGTTCACCGGGGAGCTGTTTTTT. This gives the protein CASETGFTGELFF. The chain combines TRBV2 with TRBJ2-2, with 7 positions matching TRBD1. Germline CDR1 SNHLY, CDR2 FYNNEI. J gave up 4 bases and V 8 bases, and 4 bases lay outside the gene matches. This CDR3 has 13 residues. The complete variable domain, with remaining parts taken from reference TRBV2 and TRBJ2-2, reads EPEVTQTPSHQVTQMGQEVILRCVPISNHLYFYWYRQILGQKVEFLVSFYNNEISEKSEIFDDQFSVERPDGSNFTLKIRSTKLEDSAMYFCASETGFTGELFFGEGSRLTVL.

The chain links TRBV5-1 to TRBJ2-7; weak D call: TRBD2 (6 bases). CDR1 SGHRS and CDR2 YFSETQ come from the germline V gene. V was pared by 0 bases and J by 5 bases, with 9 bases between. The CDR3 is 13 amino acids. As DNA, the CDR3 is TGCGCCAGCAGCTTGGGACTAGGAGACGAGCAGTACTTC. This sequence encodes CASSLGLGDEQYF.

The rearrangement joins TRBV6-5 to TRBJ2-2, with D tentatively TRBD1 (6 bases). V lost 5 bases and J 3 bases, leaving 10 bases between the germline ends. The CDR3 spans 14 residues. Germline CDR1 is MNHEY and CDR2 is SVGAGI. The CDR3 is CASSRRTDTGELFF. Written as DNA, the CDR3 is TGTGCCAGCAGTAGACGGACAGACACCGGGGAGCTGTTTTTT.

V usage is TRBV5-1 and J usage is TRBJ2-5; 8 bases align to TRBD2. Trimming at V came to 4 bases and at J to 0 bases, leaving 8 bases not matched to a gene. The CDR3 consists of 16 residues. Germline V lookup: CDR1 SGHRS, CDR2 YFSETQ. The CDR3 protein is CASSVTSGLYQETQYF. CDR3 nucleotides: TGCGCCAGCAGCGTAACTAGCGGATTGTACCAAGAGACCCAGTACTTC.

This chain joins TRBV19 and TRBJ1-1; D remains unclear. V was cut by 1 base and J by 5 bases, with 11 bases left in between. Per the germline V gene, CDR1 is LNHDA and CDR2 is SQIVND (reference sequence). This CDR3 is 14 amino acids long. CDR3 nucleotide sequence: TGTGCCAGTAGTATAGCCCGAGTTAGAACTGAAGCTTTCTTT. Protein: CASSIARVRTEAFF.

V and J are TRBV12-3 or TRBV12-4 and TRBJ1-2; 7 positions agree with TRBD1. V shed 6 bases, J shed 4 bases, and the junction held 5 bases outside the gene matches. This CDR3 is 13 amino acids long. DNA for the CDR3: TGTGCCAGCAGAGGGACAGTTGGCTATGGCTACACCTTC. Encoded protein: CASRGTVGYGYTF.

The chain is built from TRBV5-5 and TRBJ2-3; no clear D gene. Germline assignment: CDR1 SGHKS and CDR2 YYEKEE (reference sequence). This CDR3 has 16 amino acids. V shed 0 bases and J shed 0 bases, with 11 bases lying between them. The CDR3 DNA reads TGTGCCAGCAGCTTGGCTCCGGAACTAAGCACAGATACGCAGTATTTT. It translates to CASSLAPELSTDTQYF.

The gene calls are TRBV5-4 and TRBJ2-5; 9 nucleotides agree with TRBD2. CDR3 length: 15 residues. The V gene's germline CDR1 is SGHNT and CDR2 YYREEE (reference sequence). V shed 1 base, J shed 0 bases, and the junction held 1 base outside the gene matches. Here the CDR3 reads CASSLSSGNQETQYF. CDR3 coding DNA: TGTGCCAGCAGCTTGTCTAGCGGGAACCAAGAGACCCAGTACTTC.

This chain connects TRBV9 to TRBJ1-2; 8 nucleotides align to TRBD1. Unmatched junction bases numbered 7, after V lost 4 bases and J lost 8 bases. Looked up from germline, CDR1 is SGDLS and CDR2 is YYNGEE. This CDR3 has 13 amino acids. The CDR3 sequence: CASSLRQGQGYTF. Here the CDR3 DNA reads TGTGCCAGCAGCCTAAGACAGGGGCAAGGCTACACCTTC.

The chain uses TRBV11-2 and TRBJ1-2; the D is unclear. Germline CDR1 reads SGHAT; CDR2 reads FQNNGV. V lost 0 bases and J 1 base, leaving 12 bases between the germline ends. The CDR3 has 16 residues. The CDR3 is CASSLEFQEVNYGYTF. As DNA, the CDR3 is TGTGCCAGCAGCTTAGAGTTCCAGGAAGTTAACTATGGCTACACCTTC.

This sequence joins TRBV11-2 and TRBJ2-6, with a possible D match to TRBD2 (5 bases). The CDR3 is 19 amino acids. Trimming left V 1 base short and J 0 bases short, with 16 bases between. CDR1 and CDR2 (germline): SGHAT, FQNNGV. This CDR3 is CASSLVAGYLSSGANVLTF. CDR3 sequence (DNA): TGTGCCAGCAGCTTAGTGGCGGGCTACCTCAGCTCTGGGGCCAACGTCCTGACTTTC.

CDR3 sequence reads: CASSFDRGRRETQYF. DNA of the CDR3: TGTGCCAGCAGCTTCGACAGGGGGCGCAGAGAGACCCAGTACTTC. V gene TRBV7-9 combines with J gene TRBJ2-5, with 10 bases that match TRBD1. The CDR3 is 15 amino acids. In germline, CDR1 is SEHNR, CDR2 FQNEAQ (reference sequence). Trimming removed 3 bases from V and 4 bases from J; junction bases left unmatched: 5.

V gene TRBV29-1 combines with J gene TRBJ2-6, with 9 bases aligning to TRBD1. Germline loops: CDR1 SQVTM, CDR2 ANQGSEA. There are 15 residues in the CDR3. V lost 4 bases, J lost 3 bases, and 4 bases stayed unmatched. The CDR3 DNA follows: TGCAGCGTTGGCACAGGGGGCTATGGGGCCAACGTCCTGACTTTC. Its protein is CSVGTGGYGANVLTF.

The J gene is TRBJ1-1, the V gene TRBV27; D is undetermined. In germline, CDR1 is MNHEY, CDR2 SMNVEV (reference sequence). Trimming shortened V by 9 bases and J by 4 bases, and 18 bases separated the two germline ends. The length of the CDR3 is 14 residues. The CDR3: CASQPGYGGTEAFF. The CDR3, as DNA: TGTGCCAGTCAGCCGGGGTACGGAGGCACTGAAGCTTTCTTT.

This sequence joins TRBV29-1 and TRBJ2-1; D possibly corresponds to TRBD1 (6 bases). Trimming took off 7 bases at V and 0 bases at J, with 10 bases between the two ends. The CDR3 length is 13 residues. Germline V lookup: CDR1 SQVTM, CDR2 ANQGSEA. The CDR3 nucleotides read TGCAGCGGGGACACGAGCTCCTACAATGAGCAGTTCTTC. Its protein is CSGDTSSYNEQFF.

The chain has TRBV29-1 and TRBJ2-3, with D perhaps matching TRBD1 (5 bases). In germline, CDR1 is SQVTM, CDR2 ANQGSEA. The CDR3 length is 13 residues. V lost 0 bases, J lost 7 bases, and 11 bases lay in between. The CDR3 coding sequence is TGCAGCGTTGAAGACACCAGGGTGAATACGCAGTATTTT. Translating it yields CSVEDTRVNTQYF.

The rearrangement joins TRBV10-1 to TRBJ2-5; the D gene is possibly TRBD2 (5 bases). Germline CDR1 and CDR2: WNHNN and SYGVQD (reference sequence). The V and J ends lost 6 bases and 5 bases respectively, with 16 bases between them. CDR3 length equals 14 residues. The CDR3 DNA sequence: TGCGCCAGCAGCCCAGCGGAAGTAGAGGAGACCCAGTACTTC. Translating it yields CASSPAEVEETQYF.